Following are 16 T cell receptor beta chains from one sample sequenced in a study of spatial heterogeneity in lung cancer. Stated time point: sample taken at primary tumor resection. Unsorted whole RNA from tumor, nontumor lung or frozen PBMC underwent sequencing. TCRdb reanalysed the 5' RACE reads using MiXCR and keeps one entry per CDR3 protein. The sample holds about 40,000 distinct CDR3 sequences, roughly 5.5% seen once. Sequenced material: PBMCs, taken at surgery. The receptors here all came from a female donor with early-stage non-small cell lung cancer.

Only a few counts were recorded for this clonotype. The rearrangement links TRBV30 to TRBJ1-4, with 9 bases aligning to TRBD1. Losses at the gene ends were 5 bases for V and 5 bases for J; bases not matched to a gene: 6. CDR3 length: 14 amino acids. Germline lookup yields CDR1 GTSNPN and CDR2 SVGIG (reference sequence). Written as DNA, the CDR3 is TGTGCCTGGGCGATCGGGACAGGGAATGAAAAACTGTTTTTT. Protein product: CAWAIGTGNEKLFF.

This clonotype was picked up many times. In DNA form, the CDR3 reads TGCAGCGGCTCTCAGGGATCCACAGATACGCAGTATTTT. It is translated as CSGSQGSTDTQYF. The genes are TRBV29-1 and TRBJ2-3; the D gene is possibly TRBD1 (5 bases). Germline values: CDR1 SQVTM, CDR2 ANQGSEA. The V gene lost 7 bases and the J gene lost 2 bases, with 13 bases spanning the gap. The CDR3 runs to 13 residues.

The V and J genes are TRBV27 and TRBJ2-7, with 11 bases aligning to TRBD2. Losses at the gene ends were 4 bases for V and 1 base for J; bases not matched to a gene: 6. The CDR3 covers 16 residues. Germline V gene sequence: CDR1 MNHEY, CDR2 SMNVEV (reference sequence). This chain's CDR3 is CASSSPLAGASYEQYF. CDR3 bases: TGTGCCAGCAGTTCACCACTAGCGGGGGCTTCCTACGAGCAGTACTTC.

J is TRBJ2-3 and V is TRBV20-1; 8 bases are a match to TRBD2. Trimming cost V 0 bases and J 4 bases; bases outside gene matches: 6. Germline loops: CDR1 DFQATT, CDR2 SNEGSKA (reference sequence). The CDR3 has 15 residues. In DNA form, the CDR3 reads TGCAGTGCTAGAGATTCGGGGGGGGCTCCAGATACGCAGTATTTT. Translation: CSARDSGGAPDTQYF.

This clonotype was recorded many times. The CDR3 loop is CASSVSTGGSGTDTQYF. CDR3 DNA sequence: TGTGCCAGCAGCGTTTCCACAGGGGGGTCTGGCACAGATACGCAGTATTTT. The chain combines TRBV9 with TRBJ2-3; 8 positions agree with TRBD1. CDR3 size: 17 residues. Trimming took 2 bases from V and 1 from J; bases not matched to a gene: 9. Looked up from germline, CDR1 is SGDLS and CDR2 is YYNGEE.

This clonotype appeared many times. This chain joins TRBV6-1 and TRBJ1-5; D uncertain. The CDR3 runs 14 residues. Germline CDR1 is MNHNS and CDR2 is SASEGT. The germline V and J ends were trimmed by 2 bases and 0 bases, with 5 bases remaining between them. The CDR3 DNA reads TGTGCCAGCAGTGAACAGTATAGCAATCAGCCCCAGCATTTT. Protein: CASSEQYSNQPQHF.

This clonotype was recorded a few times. The CDR3 DNA reads as TGTGCCAGCACGGCGGGGAACTATGGCTACACCTTC. Translated, it gives CASTAGNYGYTF. The chain employs TRBV6-1 and TRBJ1-2, with D unclear. Germline lookup yields CDR1 MNHNS and CDR2 SASEGT. This CDR3 has 12 residues. Trimming pared 7 bases from V and 2 bases from J, leaving 8 bases between.

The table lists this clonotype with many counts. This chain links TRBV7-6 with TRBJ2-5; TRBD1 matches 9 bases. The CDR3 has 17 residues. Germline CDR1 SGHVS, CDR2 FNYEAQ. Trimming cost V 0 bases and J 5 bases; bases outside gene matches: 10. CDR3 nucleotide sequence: TGTGCCAGCAGCTTAGCGCGTCAAGGACAGGGGAGGGAGACCCAGTACTTC. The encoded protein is CASSLARQGQGRETQYF.

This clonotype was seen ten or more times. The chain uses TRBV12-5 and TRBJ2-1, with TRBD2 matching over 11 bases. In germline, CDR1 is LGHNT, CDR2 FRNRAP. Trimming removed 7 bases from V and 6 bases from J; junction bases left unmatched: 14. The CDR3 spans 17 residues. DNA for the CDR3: TGTGCTAGTGCCGGCAATGCGGGACTAGCGGCACCCAATGAGCAGTTCTTC. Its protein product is CASAGNAGLAAPNEQFF.

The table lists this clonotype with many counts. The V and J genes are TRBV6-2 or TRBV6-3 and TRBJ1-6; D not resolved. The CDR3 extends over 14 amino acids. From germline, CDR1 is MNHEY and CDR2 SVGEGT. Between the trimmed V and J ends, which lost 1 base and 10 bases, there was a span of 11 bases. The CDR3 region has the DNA TGTGCCAGCAGTTACTATGGATTTGAATCACCCCTCCACTTT. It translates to CASSYYGFESPLHF.

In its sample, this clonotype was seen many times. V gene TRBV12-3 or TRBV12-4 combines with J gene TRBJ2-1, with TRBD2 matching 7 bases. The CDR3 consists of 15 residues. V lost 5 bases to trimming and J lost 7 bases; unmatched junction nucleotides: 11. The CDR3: CASSTSGGGGNEQFF. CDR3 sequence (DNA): TGTGCCAGCAGTACCTCTGGCGGGGGTGGTAATGAGCAGTTCTTC.

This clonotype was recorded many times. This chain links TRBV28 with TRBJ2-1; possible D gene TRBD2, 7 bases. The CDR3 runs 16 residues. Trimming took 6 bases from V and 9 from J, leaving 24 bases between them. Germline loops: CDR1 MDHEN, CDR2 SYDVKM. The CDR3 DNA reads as TGTGCCAGCAGGGCCCCCGCCAGCGGGAAGGGGGGTGAGCAGTTCTTC. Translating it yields CASRAPASGKGGEQFF.

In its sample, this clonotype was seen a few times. The CDR3 loop is CASLNRAASYEQYF. The CDR3 coding sequence is TGTGCCAGCCTCAACAGGGCGGCCTCCTACGAGCAGTACTTC. The J gene is TRBJ2-7, the V gene TRBV28; D is perhaps TRBD1 (6 bases). Germline-derived CDR1 and CDR2 are MDHEN and SYDVKM. The CDR3 has 14 amino acids. Trimming shortened V by 8 bases and J by 0 bases, and 14 bases separated the two germline ends. The complete variable domain, with remaining parts taken from reference TRBV28 and TRBJ2-7, reads DVKVTQSSRYLVKRTGEKVFLECVQDMDHENMFWYRQDPGLGLRLIYFSYDVKMKEKGDIPEGYSVSREKKERFSLILESASTNQTSMYLCASLNRAASYEQYFGPGTRLTVT.

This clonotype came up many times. The DNA of the CDR3 is TGTGCCAGCAGTGAAGCTCCGGGGGAGCAGTTCTTC. Its translation: CASSEAPGEQFF. V is TRBV2 and J is TRBJ2-1; D perhaps matches TRBD2 (5 bases). The V and J ends lost 0 bases and 10 bases respectively, with 7 bases between them. The V gene's germline CDR1 is SNHLY and CDR2 FYNNEI. The CDR3 extends over 12 amino acids.

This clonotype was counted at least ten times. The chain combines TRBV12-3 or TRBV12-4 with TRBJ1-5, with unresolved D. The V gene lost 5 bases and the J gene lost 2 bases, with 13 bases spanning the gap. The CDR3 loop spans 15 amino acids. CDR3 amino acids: CASSGKRDRNQPQHF. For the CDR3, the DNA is TGTGCCAGCAGTGGGAAGAGGGATCGCAATCAGCCCCAGCATTTT.

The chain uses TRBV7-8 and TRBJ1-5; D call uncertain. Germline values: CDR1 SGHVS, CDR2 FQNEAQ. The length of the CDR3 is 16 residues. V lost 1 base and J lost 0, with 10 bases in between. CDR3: CASSLGVTYSNQPQHF. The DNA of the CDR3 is TGTGCCAGCAGCTTAGGTGTCACGTATAGCAATCAGCCCCAGCATTTT.